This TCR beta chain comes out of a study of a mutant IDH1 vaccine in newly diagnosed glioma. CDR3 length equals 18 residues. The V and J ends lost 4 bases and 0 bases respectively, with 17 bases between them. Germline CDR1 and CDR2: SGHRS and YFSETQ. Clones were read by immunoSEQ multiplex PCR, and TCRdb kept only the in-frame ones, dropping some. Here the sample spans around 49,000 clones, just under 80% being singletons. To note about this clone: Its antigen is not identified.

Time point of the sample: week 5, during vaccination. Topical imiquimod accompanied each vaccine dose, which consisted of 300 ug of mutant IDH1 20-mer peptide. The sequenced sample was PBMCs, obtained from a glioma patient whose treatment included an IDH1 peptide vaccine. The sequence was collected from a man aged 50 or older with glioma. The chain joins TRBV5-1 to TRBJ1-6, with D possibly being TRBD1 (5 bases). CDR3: CASSPWGDPSSYNSPLHF. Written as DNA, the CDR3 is TGCGCCAGCAGCCCCTGGGGGGACCCGAGCTCCTATAATTCACCCCTCCACTTT. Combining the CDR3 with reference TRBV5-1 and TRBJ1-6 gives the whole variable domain KAGVTQTPRYLIKTRGQQVTLSCSPISGHRSVSWYQQTPGQGLQFLFEYFSETQRNKGNFPGRFSGRQFSNSRSEMNVSTLELGDSALYLCASSPWGDPSSYNSPLHFGNGTRLTVT.